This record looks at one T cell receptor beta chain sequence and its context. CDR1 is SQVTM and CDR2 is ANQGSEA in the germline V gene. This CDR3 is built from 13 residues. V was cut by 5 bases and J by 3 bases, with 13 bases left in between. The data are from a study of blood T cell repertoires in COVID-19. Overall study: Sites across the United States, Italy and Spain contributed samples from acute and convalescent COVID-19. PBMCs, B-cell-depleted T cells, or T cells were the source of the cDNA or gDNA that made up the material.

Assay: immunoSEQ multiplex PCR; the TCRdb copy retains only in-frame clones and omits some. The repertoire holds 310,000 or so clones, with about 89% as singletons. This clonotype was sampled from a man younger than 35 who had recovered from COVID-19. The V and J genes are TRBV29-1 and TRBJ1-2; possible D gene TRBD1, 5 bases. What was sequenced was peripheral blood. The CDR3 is CSVNGGEDYGYTF. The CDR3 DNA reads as TGCAGCGTTAATGGGGGGGAAGACTATGGCTACACCTTC.